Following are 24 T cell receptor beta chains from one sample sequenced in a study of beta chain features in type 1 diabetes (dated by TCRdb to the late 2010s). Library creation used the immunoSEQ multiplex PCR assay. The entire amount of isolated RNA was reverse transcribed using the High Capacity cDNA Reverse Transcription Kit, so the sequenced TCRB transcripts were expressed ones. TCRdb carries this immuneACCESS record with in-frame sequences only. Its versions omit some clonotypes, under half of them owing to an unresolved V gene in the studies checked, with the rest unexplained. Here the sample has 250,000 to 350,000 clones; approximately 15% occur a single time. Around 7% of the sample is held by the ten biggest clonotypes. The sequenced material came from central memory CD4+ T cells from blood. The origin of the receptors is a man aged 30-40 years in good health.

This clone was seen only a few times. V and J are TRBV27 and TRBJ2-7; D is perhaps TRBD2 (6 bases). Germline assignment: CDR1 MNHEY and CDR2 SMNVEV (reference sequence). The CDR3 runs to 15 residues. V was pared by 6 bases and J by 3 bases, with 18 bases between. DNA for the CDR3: TGTGCCAGCAGCCCAACTAGCTTTAGTCTCTACGAGCAGTACGTC. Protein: CASSPTSFSLYEQYV.

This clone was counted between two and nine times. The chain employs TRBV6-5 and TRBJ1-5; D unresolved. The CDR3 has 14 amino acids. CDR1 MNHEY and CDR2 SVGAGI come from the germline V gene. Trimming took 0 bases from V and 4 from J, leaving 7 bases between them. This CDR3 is CASSYSGWNQPQHF. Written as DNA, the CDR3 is TGTGCCAGCAGTTACTCCGGGTGGAATCAGCCCCAGCATTTT.

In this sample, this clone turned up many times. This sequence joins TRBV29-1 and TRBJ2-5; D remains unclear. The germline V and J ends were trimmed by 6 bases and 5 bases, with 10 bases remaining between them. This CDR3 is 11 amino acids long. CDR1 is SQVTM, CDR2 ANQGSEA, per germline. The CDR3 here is CSVTLGETQYF. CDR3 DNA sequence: TGCAGCGTAACCTTAGGGGAGACCCAGTACTTC.

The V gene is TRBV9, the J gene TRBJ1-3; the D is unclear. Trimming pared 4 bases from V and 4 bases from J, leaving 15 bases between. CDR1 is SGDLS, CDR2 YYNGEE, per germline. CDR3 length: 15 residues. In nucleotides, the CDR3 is TGTGCCAGCAGCAGGCAGGCTGGGCCCGGAAACACCATATATTTT. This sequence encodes CASSRQAGPGNTIYF.

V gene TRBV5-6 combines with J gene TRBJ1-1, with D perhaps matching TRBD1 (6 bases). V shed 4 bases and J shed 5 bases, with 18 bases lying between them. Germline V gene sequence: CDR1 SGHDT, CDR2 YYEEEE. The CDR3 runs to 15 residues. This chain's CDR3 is CASSLDRGAVTEAFF. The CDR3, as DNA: TGTGCCAGCAGCCTCGACCGGGGGGCTGTGACTGAAGCTTTCTTT.

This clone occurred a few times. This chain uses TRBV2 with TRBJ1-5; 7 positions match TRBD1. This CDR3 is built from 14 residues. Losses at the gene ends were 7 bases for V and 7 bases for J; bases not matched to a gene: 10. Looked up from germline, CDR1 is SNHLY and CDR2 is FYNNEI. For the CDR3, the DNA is TGTGCCAGCACTCAGGAGGGGGCGAGACAGCCCCAGCATTTT. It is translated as CASTQEGARQPQHF.

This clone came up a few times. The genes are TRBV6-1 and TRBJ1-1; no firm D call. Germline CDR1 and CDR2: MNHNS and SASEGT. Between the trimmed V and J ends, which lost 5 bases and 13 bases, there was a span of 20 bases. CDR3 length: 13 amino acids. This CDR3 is CASSLDGSLNNFF. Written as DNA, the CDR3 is TGTGCCAGCAGTTTAGACGGCTCACTGAACAATTTCTTT.

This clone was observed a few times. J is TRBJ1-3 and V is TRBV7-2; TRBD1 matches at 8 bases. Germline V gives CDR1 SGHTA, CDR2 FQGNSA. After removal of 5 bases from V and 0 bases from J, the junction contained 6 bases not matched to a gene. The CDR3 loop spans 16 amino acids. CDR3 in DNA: TGTGCCAGCAGCATTCAGGGGGCCCGCTCTGGAAACACCATATATTTT. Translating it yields CASSIQGARSGNTIYF.

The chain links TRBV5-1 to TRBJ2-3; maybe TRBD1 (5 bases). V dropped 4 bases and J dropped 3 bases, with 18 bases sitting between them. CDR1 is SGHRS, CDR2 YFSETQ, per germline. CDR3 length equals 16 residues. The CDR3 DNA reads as TGCGCCAGCAGCGCAGGGATCTCCCATGCGACAGATACGCAGTATTTT. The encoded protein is CASSAGISHATDTQYF.

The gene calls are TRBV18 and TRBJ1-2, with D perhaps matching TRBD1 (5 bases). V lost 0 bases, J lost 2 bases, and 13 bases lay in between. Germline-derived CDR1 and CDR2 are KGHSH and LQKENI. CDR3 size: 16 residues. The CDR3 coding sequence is TGTGCCAGCTCACCACCAGGGTCAGGGATGAACTATGGCTACACCTTC. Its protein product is CASSPPGSGMNYGYTF.

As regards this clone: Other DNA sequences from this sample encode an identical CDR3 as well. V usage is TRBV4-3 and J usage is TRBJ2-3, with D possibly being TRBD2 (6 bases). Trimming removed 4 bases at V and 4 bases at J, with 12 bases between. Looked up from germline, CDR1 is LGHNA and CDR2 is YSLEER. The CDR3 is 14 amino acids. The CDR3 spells CASSPGGAADTQYF. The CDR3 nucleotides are TGCGCCAGCAGCCCCGGGGGTGCGGCAGATACGCAGTATTTT.

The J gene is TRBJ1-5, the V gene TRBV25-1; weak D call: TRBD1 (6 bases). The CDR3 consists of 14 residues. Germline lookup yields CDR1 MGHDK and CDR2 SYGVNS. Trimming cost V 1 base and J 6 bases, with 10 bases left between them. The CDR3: CASSEFGGTQPQHF. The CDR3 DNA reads TGTGCCAGCAGTGAATTTGGGGGCACTCAGCCCCAGCATTTT.

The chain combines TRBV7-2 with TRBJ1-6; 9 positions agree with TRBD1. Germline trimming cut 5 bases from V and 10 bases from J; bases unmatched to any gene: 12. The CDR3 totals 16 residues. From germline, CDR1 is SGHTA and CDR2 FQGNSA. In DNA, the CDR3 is TGTGCCAGCAGCCCCGCGGGCGGGACAGGGTCATCACCCCTCCACTTT. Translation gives CASSPAGGTGSSPLHF.

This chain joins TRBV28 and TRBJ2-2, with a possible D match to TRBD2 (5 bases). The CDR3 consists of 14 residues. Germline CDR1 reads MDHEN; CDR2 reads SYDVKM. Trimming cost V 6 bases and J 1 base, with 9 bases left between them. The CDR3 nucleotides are TGTGCCAGCAGCGACTACGTGAACACCGGGGAGCTGTTTTTT. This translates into CASSDYVNTGELFF.

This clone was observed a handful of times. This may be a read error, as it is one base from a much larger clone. The CDR3 region has the DNA TGTGCCAGCAGTGGATACAATGAGCAGTTCTTC. Protein sequence: CASSGYNEQFF. The rearrangement joins TRBV25-1 to TRBJ2-1; D not certain. V lost 4 bases and J lost 4, with 2 bases in between. CDR1 MGHDK and CDR2 SYGVNS come from the germline V gene. This CDR3 region has 11 residues.

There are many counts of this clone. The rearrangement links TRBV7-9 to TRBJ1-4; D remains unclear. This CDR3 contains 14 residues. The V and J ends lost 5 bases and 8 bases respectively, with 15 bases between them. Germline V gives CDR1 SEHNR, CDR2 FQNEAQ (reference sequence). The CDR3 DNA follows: TGTGCCAGCAGCCCCACTCGAGTGCGGGAAAAACTGTTTTTT. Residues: CASSPTRVREKLFF.

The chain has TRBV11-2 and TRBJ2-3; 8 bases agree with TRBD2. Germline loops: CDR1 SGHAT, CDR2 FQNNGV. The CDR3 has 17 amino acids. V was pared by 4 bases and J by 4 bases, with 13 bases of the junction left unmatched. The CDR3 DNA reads TGTGCCAGCAGCTACCGGGGTAGCGGGACTTGGGCAGATACGCAGTATTTT. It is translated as CASSYRGSGTWADTQYF.

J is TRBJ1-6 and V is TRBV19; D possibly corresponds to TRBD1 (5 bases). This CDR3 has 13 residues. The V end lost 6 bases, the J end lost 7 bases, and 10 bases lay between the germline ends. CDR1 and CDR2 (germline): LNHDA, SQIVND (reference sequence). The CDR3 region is CASSVGANSPLHF. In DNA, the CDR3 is TGTGCCAGTAGCGTCGGGGCCAATTCACCCCTCCACTTT.

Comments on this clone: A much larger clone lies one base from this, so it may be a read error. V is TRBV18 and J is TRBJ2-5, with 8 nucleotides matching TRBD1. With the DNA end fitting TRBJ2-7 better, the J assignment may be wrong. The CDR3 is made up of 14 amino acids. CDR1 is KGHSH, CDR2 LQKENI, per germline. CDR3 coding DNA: TGTGCCAGCTCACCACCGACAGGGGTCTACGAGCAGTACTTC. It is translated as CASSPPTGVYEQYF.

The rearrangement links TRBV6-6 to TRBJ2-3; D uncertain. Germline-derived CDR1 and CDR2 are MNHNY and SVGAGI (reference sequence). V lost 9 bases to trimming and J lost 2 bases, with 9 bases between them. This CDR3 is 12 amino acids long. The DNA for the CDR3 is TGTGCCAGTGGCCGGGTCACAGATACGCAGTATTTT. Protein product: CASGRVTDTQYF.

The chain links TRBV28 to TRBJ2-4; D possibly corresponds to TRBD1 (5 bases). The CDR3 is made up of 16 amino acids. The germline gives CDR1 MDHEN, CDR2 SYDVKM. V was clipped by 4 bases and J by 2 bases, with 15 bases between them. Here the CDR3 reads CASSWLQGRTKNIQYF. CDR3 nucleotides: TGTGCCAGCAGTTGGCTGCAGGGCCGGACCAAAAACATTCAGTACTTC.

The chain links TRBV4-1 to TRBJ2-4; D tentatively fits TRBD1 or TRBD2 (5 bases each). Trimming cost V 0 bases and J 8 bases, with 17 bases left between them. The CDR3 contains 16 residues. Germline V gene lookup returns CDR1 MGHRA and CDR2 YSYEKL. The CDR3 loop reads CASSQEKGLAGYIQYF. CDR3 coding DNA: TGCGCCAGCAGCCAAGAGAAGGGGCTAGCCGGTTACATTCAGTACTTC.

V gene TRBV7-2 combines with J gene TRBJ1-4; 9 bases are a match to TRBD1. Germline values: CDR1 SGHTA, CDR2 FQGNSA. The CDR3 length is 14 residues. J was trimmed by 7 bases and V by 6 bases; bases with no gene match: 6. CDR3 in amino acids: CASRPQGAGEKLFF. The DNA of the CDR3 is TGTGCCAGCAGACCACAGGGGGCGGGTGAAAAACTGTTTTTT.

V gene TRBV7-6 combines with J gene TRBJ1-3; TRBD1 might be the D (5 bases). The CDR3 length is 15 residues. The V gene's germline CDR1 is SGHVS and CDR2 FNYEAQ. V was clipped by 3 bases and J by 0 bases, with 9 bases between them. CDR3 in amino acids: CASSLSTDSGNTIYF. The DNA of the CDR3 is TGTGCCAGCAGCTTGTCGACAGACTCTGGAAACACCATATATTTT. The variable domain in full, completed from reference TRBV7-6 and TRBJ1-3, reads GAGVSQSPRYKVTKRGQDVALRCDPISGHVSLYWYRQALGQGPEFLTYFNYEAQQDKSGLPNDRFSAERPEGSISTLTIQRTEQRDSAMYRCASSLSTDSGNTIYFGEGSWLTVV.